This TCR beta chain comes out of a study of blood T cell repertoires in COVID-19. Study background: Samples representing acute and convalescent COVID-19 were sourced from the United States, Italy and Spain. From T cells, B-cell-depleted T cells, or PBMCs came the material, which was cDNA or gDNA.

Seattle's cohort entered during active infection and was followed longitudinally. Looked up from germline, CDR1 is MNHEY and CDR2 is SMNVEV (reference sequence). The CDR3 loop spans 16 amino acids. Trimming cost V 3 bases and J 10 bases, with 19 bases left between them. Per the study methods: Counts of nucleated cells, estimated from reference gene primer amplification, were obtained. Clones were sequenced by immunoSEQ multiplex PCR, and TCRdb holds only the in-frame ones, with some missing. D and trimming were read from the DNA, whereas the V and J calls and clone size are those reported in that table. The repertoire consists of 60,000 or so clones, with 80% to 85% occurring once and the leading ten covering 10% to 13%.

The chain links TRBV27 to TRBJ1-6; perhaps TRBD1 as D (6 bases). The TCR was taken from a young man with COVID-19, enrolled during active disease. Input material: peripheral blood. The CDR3 DNA reads as TGTGCCAGCAGTTTGACCCCCCCAGGGGTCGGATCACCCCTCCACTTT. Translating gives CASSLTPPGVGSPLHF.